These 21 T cell receptor beta chains came from one sample sequenced in a study of identical twins (dated by TCRdb to the mid-2010s). Library method: 5' RACE. These reads were obtained on an Illumina HiSeq 2000. Through fastp at Q25 and MiXCR, TCRdb rebuilt clones from the public reads, retaining in-frame beta chains. Duplicate CDR3 protein sequences are folded into a single record with the most common DNA and genes. Counted in this sample were about 890,000 distinct CDR3 sequences; roughly an eighth of them appeared once. The top ten constitute roughly 1.6% of the sample. These sequences were also reported in another study, on yellow fever vaccine responses in identical twins.

Sequenced input: PBMCs. These receptors all stem from a woman aged 18-29 years in good health.

This clonotype was observed a handful of times. This chain connects TRBV29-1 to TRBJ1-1; weak D call: TRBD1 (6 bases). V shed 7 bases and J shed 2 bases, with 14 bases lying between them. The length of the CDR3 is 13 residues. Germline loops: CDR1 SQVTM, CDR2 ANQGSEA. The CDR3 region is CSARDRSNTEAFF. Here the CDR3 DNA reads TGCAGCGCCAGAGACAGGAGTAACACTGAAGCTTTCTTT.

In its sample, this clonotype was seen a few times. The rearrangement links TRBV29-1 to TRBJ2-7; TRBD2 might be the D (5 bases). V lost 5 bases and J 2 bases, leaving 19 bases between the germline ends. Germline V gene lookup returns CDR1 SQVTM and CDR2 ANQGSEA. CDR3 size: 15 residues. The CDR3 loop reads CSVTGSGGPTYEQYF. In DNA, the CDR3 is TGCAGCGTTACGGGGTCTGGCGGACCAACCTACGAGCAGTACTTC.

V is TRBV5-1 and J is TRBJ2-7; D not certain. CDR3 length: 15 residues. Trimming pared 1 base from V and 3 bases from J, leaving 14 bases between. The germline CDR1 and CDR2 sequences are SGHRS and YFSETQ. The CDR3 spells CASSLFGPTHYEQYF. Written as DNA, the CDR3 is TGCGCCAGCAGCTTGTTTGGGCCTACCCACTACGAGCAGTACTTC.

This chain connects TRBV20-1 to TRBJ2-4; maybe TRBD2 (5 bases). The V end lost 6 bases, the J end lost 1 base, and 10 bases lay between the germline ends. Germline V CDR1 and CDR2: DFQATT, SNEGSKA (reference sequence). The CDR3 loop spans 13 amino acids. The CDR3 DNA follows: TGCAGTGCCCCCGGGGAGGCCAAAAACATTCAGTACTTC. Its translation: CSAPGEAKNIQYF.

The chain has TRBV24-1 and TRBJ2-3; D unresolved. The CDR3 has 13 residues. Germline assignment: CDR1 KGHDR and CDR2 SFDVKD. The ends were cut back, 4 bases at V and 6 bases at J, with 10 bases in the middle. CDR3 loop: CATSEASLDTQYF. CDR3 nucleotides: TGTGCCACCAGTGAGGCCTCTCTGGATACGCAGTATTTT.

The table lists this clonotype with many counts. The V and J genes are TRBV12-3 or TRBV12-4 and TRBJ1-2; 9 bases align to TRBD1. The junction had 5 bases not matched to a gene; V was cut back by 6 bases and J by 3 bases. The CDR3 contains 14 residues. CDR3 in amino acids: CASRFGDRDYGYTF. CDR3 nucleotides: TGTGCCAGCAGATTTGGGGACAGGGACTATGGCTACACCTTC.

The rearrangement joins TRBV3-1 to TRBJ1-2, with D hard to call. With 2 bases removed from V and 4 bases from J, the gap between germline ends came to 8 bases. Germline V gene lookup returns CDR1 LGHDT and CDR2 YNNKEL (reference sequence). This CDR3 is built from 13 residues. The CDR3 protein is CASSQQEGYGYTF. CDR3 sequence (DNA): TGTGCCAGCAGCCAACAGGAAGGCTATGGCTACACCTTC.

This clonotype was detected only a few times. V is TRBV6-5 and J is TRBJ1-1; no reliable D call. Trimming took 10 bases from V and 1 from J, leaving 13 bases between them. Germline CDR1 MNHEY, CDR2 SVGAGI. The CDR3 has 13 amino acids. The CDR3 here is CATRRLENTEAFF. In nucleotides, the CDR3 is TGTGCCACGCGGCGACTGGAGAACACTGAAGCTTTCTTT.

The chain carries TRBV5-1 and TRBJ2-2; D call uncertain. CDR1 is SGHRS, CDR2 YFSETQ, per germline. This CDR3 is 14 amino acids long. Trimming pared 4 bases from V and 5 bases from J, leaving 12 bases between. The CDR3 reads CASSPSLFTGELFF. For the CDR3, the DNA is TGCGCCAGCAGCCCCTCGCTGTTTACCGGGGAGCTGTTTTTT.

The genes are TRBV6-1 and TRBJ1-4; 10 bases align to TRBD1. Trimming took 6 bases from V and 6 from J; bases not matched to a gene: 10. CDR1 and CDR2 (germline): MNHNS, SASEGT. CDR3 length: 16 amino acids. The CDR3 loop reads CASRKPKGTGDEKLFF. CDR3 DNA: TGTGCCAGCAGGAAACCGAAAGGGACAGGGGATGAAAAACTGTTTTTT.

In its sample, this clonotype was seen a few times. The chain uses TRBV7-2 and TRBJ2-1; 11 bases agree with TRBD2. Germline-derived CDR1 and CDR2 are SGHTA and FQGNSA. V lost 1 base, J lost 8 bases, and 7 bases stayed unmatched. CDR3 size: 16 residues. The CDR3 DNA is TGTGCCAGCAGCTTAGGGGTTAGCGGGAGGGCCGATGAGCAGTTCTTC. This translates into CASSLGVSGRADEQFF.

In this sample, this clonotype turned up many times. This chain links TRBV25-1 with TRBJ2-5; TRBD2 matches at 8 bases. This CDR3 is 15 amino acids long. Germline CDR1 reads MGHDK; CDR2 reads SYGVNS. Trimming cost V 6 bases and J 4 bases; bases outside gene matches: 10. CDR3 region: CASSDGREGRETQYF. The DNA for the CDR3 is TGTGCCAGCAGCGACGGGAGGGAAGGGCGAGAGACCCAGTACTTC.

This clonotype was detected only a few times. This chain joins TRBV28 and TRBJ1-2; 10 bases line up with TRBD1. J lost 8 bases, V lost 6 bases, and 3 bases had no gene match. This CDR3 spans 12 amino acids. Looked up from germline, CDR1 is MDHEN and CDR2 is SYDVKM. The CDR3 region has the DNA TGTGCCAGCAGGGGGACAGGGGTCGGCTACACCTTC. This translates into CASRGTGVGYTF.

This clonotype was recorded a few times. CDR3 loop: CASSPGTGGRLGEQFF. The CDR3 nucleotides are TGTGCCAGCAGTCCTGGGACAGGGGGCCGTCTTGGGGAGCAGTTCTTC. The chain recombines TRBV2 with TRBJ2-1, with 12 bases fitting TRBD1. Germline V gene data show CDR1 as SNHLY and CDR2 as FYNNEI. The CDR3 length is 16 residues. Trimming took 5 bases from V and 10 from J; bases not matched to a gene: 12.

This clonotype showed up many times. This chain links TRBV7-8 with TRBJ2-1; the D gene is possibly TRBD1 (6 bases). V was trimmed by 5 bases and J by 5 bases, leaving 19 bases between them. Germline V gene data show CDR1 as SGHVS and CDR2 as FQNEAQ. This CDR3 contains 16 residues. The DNA for the CDR3 is TGTGCCAGCAGCCGCTCTGGACAAGGGGGACACAATGAGCAGTTCTTC. It codes for CASSRSGQGGHNEQFF.

The CDR3 loop is CASSTYSSYEQYV. In DNA, the CDR3 is TGTGCCAGCAGCACCTACAGCTCCTACGAGCAGTACGTC. J is TRBJ2-7 and V is TRBV11-2, with no clear D. V gave up 5 bases and J gave up 0 bases, with 8 bases separating them. CDR1 and CDR2 (germline): SGHAT, FQNNGV. The CDR3 runs 13 residues.

The chain recombines TRBV6-5 with TRBJ2-5; the match to TRBD2 covers 10 bases. This CDR3 is built from 16 residues. J was trimmed by 4 bases and V by 0 bases; bases with no gene match: 5. The germline V gene has CDR1 MNHEY and CDR2 SVGAGI. CDR3 in amino acids: CASSYSGIAGGETQYF. The CDR3 DNA reads as TGTGCCAGCAGTTACTCAGGGATAGCGGGAGGAGAGACCCAGTACTTC.

This clonotype was observed a handful of times. The chain links TRBV18 to TRBJ2-7, with TRBD1 as a possible D gene (5 bases). The germline CDR1 and CDR2 sequences are KGHSH and LQKENI. The V end lost 2 bases, the J end lost 0 bases, and 8 bases lay between the germline ends. This CDR3 spans 14 amino acids. This chain's CDR3 is CASSPRQSSYEQYV. CDR3 sequence (DNA): TGTGCCAGCTCACCAAGACAGAGCTCCTACGAGCAGTACGTC.

The rearrangement uses TRBV12-3 or TRBV12-4 and TRBJ1-5; 7 bases align to TRBD1. This CDR3 region has 19 residues. Trimming took 2 bases from V and 0 from J; bases not matched to a gene: 13. The CDR3 here is CASSLTGRGLQYSNQPQHF. The CDR3 coding sequence is TGTGCCAGCAGTTTAACGGGCAGGGGGTTACAGTATAGCAATCAGCCCCAGCATTTT.

This clonotype was seen repeatedly, ten times or more. V usage is TRBV2 and J usage is TRBJ2-1, with D maybe TRBD1 (7 bases). CDR1 and CDR2 from the germline V gene are SNHLY and FYNNEI. This CDR3 contains 16 residues. The V and J ends lost 2 bases and 8 bases respectively, with 19 bases between them. The CDR3 DNA follows: TGTGCCAGCAGTGAATTTCAGGGGGGAGTATCCTATGAGCAGTTCTTC. Translating gives CASSEFQGGVSYEQFF.

V is TRBV6-1 and J is TRBJ1-1; perhaps TRBD1 as D (5 bases). The CDR3 covers 15 residues. Trimming stripped 6 bases from V and 6 bases from J, with 20 bases between. Looked up from germline, CDR1 is MNHNS and CDR2 is SASEGT. CDR3: CASRGGDLLVAEAFF. CDR3 DNA: TGTGCCAGCAGGGGGGGGGACCTCCTAGTCGCTGAAGCTTTCTTT.